This TCR beta chain was captured in a study of T cell repertoires in cytomegalovirus infection. TCRdb recomputed calls from the reads with MiXCR, one row per CDR3 protein. The sample carries some 400,000 distinct CDR3 sequences, 15% to 20% recorded once. Germline V gene data show CDR1 as LNHDA and CDR2 as SQIVND (reference sequence). The ends were cut back, 6 bases at V and 6 bases at J, with 14 bases in the middle. The CDR3 spans 13 residues. The receptor was derived from a human donor in good health (CMV status not recorded). Some clones in this sample may be carry-over from other donors' samples. The chain employs TRBV19 and TRBJ1-1, with D perhaps matching TRBD1 (6 bases). The sample was PBMCs. The CDR3 DNA follows: TGTGCCAGTAGGGGGGCAACGCCCTCTGAAGCTTTCTTT. This codes for CASRGATPSEAFF.